These 27 T cell receptor beta chains share one sample of origin, sequenced in a study of long-term antiretroviral therapy in people with HIV. It was version v3.0 of the immunoSEQ assay that was run at survey level. Profiled with immunoSEQ multiplex PCR; TCRdb holds only in-frame clones, not every one. The sample shows tens of thousands of clones, roughly 92% of them seen only once. Source: unsorted PBMCs, taken 4.4 years after starting antiretroviral therapy. These TCRs come from a woman in her fifties or sixties with HIV.

The chain is built from TRBV7-9 and TRBJ2-2; D remains unclear. This CDR3 is 14 amino acids long. Trimming took 1 base from V and 2 from J, leaving 5 bases between them. The V gene's germline CDR1 is SEHNR and CDR2 FQNEAQ (reference sequence). CDR3 residues: CASSLEQNTGELFF. CDR3 DNA: TGTGCCAGCAGCTTAGAACAAAACACCGGGGAGCTGTTTTTT.

The V and J genes are TRBV27 and TRBJ2-5, with 12 bases aligning to TRBD1. The germline V gene has CDR1 MNHEY and CDR2 SMNVEV (reference sequence). The CDR3 is made up of 15 amino acids. V dropped 5 bases and J dropped 4; count of bases not matched to a gene: 5. For the CDR3, the DNA is TGTGCCAGCAGTCAGGGACAGGGGGCGAGAGAGACCCAGTACTTC. Translation gives CASSQGQGARETQYF.

The chain joins TRBV11-2 to TRBJ1-1, with 7 bases identical to TRBD1. V shed 5 bases and J 4 bases; nucleotides not matched to a gene: 7. The CDR3 runs to 14 residues. Per germline, CDR1 SGHAT and CDR2 FQNNGV. The CDR3 DNA reads TGTGCCAGCAGCCAGGGGGGGAGGAGCACTGAAGCTTTCTTT. Protein sequence: CASSQGGRSTEAFF. Based on the CDR3 plus reference TRBV11-2 and TRBJ1-1, the full variable domain is EAGVAQSPRYKIIEKRQSVAFWCNPISGHATLYWYQQILGQGPKLLIQFQNNGVVDDSQLPKDRFSAERLKGVDSTLKIQPAKLEDSAVYLCASSQGGRSTEAFFGQGTRLTVV.

The genes are TRBV7-2 and TRBJ1-2; D remains unclear. Germline loops: CDR1 SGHTA, CDR2 FQGNSA. Trimming took 4 bases from V and 8 from J, leaving 8 bases between them. CDR3 size: 11 residues. The CDR3 DNA reads as TGTGCCAGCAGCTCCGACAAGGGCTACACCTTC. Protein product: CASSSDKGYTF.

The CDR3 DNA follows: TGTGCCTGGAGTGTCGCAGGGGCTCAGCCCCAGCATTTT. Residues: CAWSVAGAQPQHF. The genes are TRBV30 and TRBJ1-5; possible D gene TRBD1, 6 bases. There are 13 residues in the CDR3. Germline-derived CDR1 and CDR2 are GTSNPN and SVGIG (reference sequence). The V gene lost 0 bases and the J gene lost 6 bases, with 9 bases spanning the gap.

The chain is built from TRBV15 and TRBJ1-5; D uncertain. The CDR3 has 15 amino acids. V lost 5 bases and J lost 3, with 14 bases in between. Germline CDR1 and CDR2: LNHNV and YYDKDF (reference sequence). The DNA of the CDR3 is TGTGCCACCAGCCCCTTTCGACTGCTCAATCAGCCCCAGCATTTT. This sequence encodes CATSPFRLLNQPQHF. The whole variable domain, remainder taken from reference TRBV15 and TRBJ1-5, is DAMVIQNPRYQVTQFGKPVTLSCSQTLNHNVMYWYQQKSSQAPKLLFHYYDKDFNNEADTPDNFQSRRPNTSFCFLDIRSPGLGDTAMYLCATSPFRLLNQPQHFGDGTRLSIL.

The chain carries TRBV2 and TRBJ1-4; tentatively, D is TRBD1 (6 bases). Germline V CDR1 and CDR2: SNHLY, FYNNEI. This CDR3 has 15 residues. Trimming stripped 4 bases from V and 1 base from J, with 10 bases between. The chain's CDR3 is CASSATGLTNEKLFF. As DNA, the CDR3 is TGTGCCAGCAGTGCCACAGGGTTAACTAATGAAAAACTGTTTTTT.

The chain has TRBV7-9 and TRBJ1-4; D is perhaps TRBD1 (6 bases). The germline CDR1 and CDR2 sequences are SEHNR and FQNEAQ (reference sequence). V lost 4 bases and J lost 5, with 14 bases in between. CDR3 length equals 15 residues. CDR3 nucleotide sequence: TGTGCCAGCAGCTCCGGACAGACTAAGAATGAAAAACTGTTTTTT. Protein product: CASSSGQTKNEKLFF.

This chain links TRBV4-2 with TRBJ1-1; D gene ambiguous. The CDR3 length is 14 residues. Trimming stripped 6 bases from V and 4 bases from J, with 15 bases between. Germline assignment: CDR1 LGHNA and CDR2 YNFKEQ. CDR3 in amino acids: CASSLTAVLTEAFF. CDR3 DNA sequence: TGTGCCAGCAGTCTAACGGCCGTCCTCACTGAAGCTTTCTTT.

The rearrangement links TRBV19 to TRBJ1-1, with 9 bases fitting TRBD1. The ends lost 3 bases at V and 11 bases at J; junction bases unmatched: 10. Germline V CDR1 and CDR2: LNHDA, SQIVND (reference sequence). The CDR3 is 14 residues long. The CDR3, as DNA: TGTGCCAGTAGTATCGTGGGACAGGGTCCGAAGGCTTTCTTT. Translation: CASSIVGQGPKAFF.

This chain links TRBV2 with TRBJ2-1, with D possibly matching TRBD1 (7 bases). Trimming removed 2 bases from V and 0 bases from J, with 14 bases in between. Germline CDR1 is SNHLY and CDR2 is FYNNEI. This CDR3 is 17 amino acids long. For the CDR3, the DNA is TGTGCCAGCAGTGAAAACTTGCGGGACAGCTCCTACAATGAGCAGTTCTTC. This encodes CASSENLRDSSYNEQFF.

This clone came up a few times. J is TRBJ2-2 and V is TRBV7-9, with 9 bases aligning to TRBD1. This CDR3 region has 16 residues. After removal of 5 bases from V and 3 bases from J, the junction contained 7 bases not matched to a gene. CDR1 and CDR2 (germline): SEHNR, FQNEAQ (reference sequence). In DNA form, the CDR3 reads TGTGCCAGCAGCACCGGGACAGGGAGTTACACCGGGGAGCTGTTTTTT. Its translation is CASSTGTGSYTGELFF.

This chain links TRBV30 with TRBJ1-1; tentative D call: TRBD1 (5 bases). The CDR3 runs 12 residues. CDR1 is GTSNPN, CDR2 SVGIG, per germline (reference sequence). Trimming stripped 1 base from V and 6 bases from J, with 9 bases between. This CDR3 is CAWSAWGPEAFF. CDR3 bases: TGTGCCTGGAGTGCCTGGGGCCCTGAAGCTTTCTTT.

This clone appeared once. This chain uses TRBV5-1 with TRBJ2-3; D gene unclear. V dropped 0 bases and J dropped 2 bases, with 1 base sitting between them. The CDR3 covers 12 residues. Germline CDR1 SGHRS, CDR2 YFSETQ. This CDR3 is CASSLDTDTQYF. DNA of the CDR3: TGCGCCAGCAGCTTGGACACAGATACGCAGTATTTT.

The gene calls are TRBV15 and TRBJ1-3; TRBD1 agrees at 10 bases. CDR1 and CDR2 (germline): LNHNV, YYDKDF (reference sequence). This CDR3 region has 15 residues. Trimming at V came to 5 bases and at J to 2 bases, leaving 3 bases not matched to a gene. As DNA, the CDR3 is TGTGCCACCAGCCGAGGGACAGGGGCTGGAAACACCATATATTTT. Translated: CATSRGTGAGNTIYF.

The V and J genes are TRBV2 and TRBJ2-7; TRBD1 matches 7 bases. V lost 4 bases to trimming and J lost 6 bases; unmatched junction nucleotides: 9. Per the germline V gene, CDR1 is SNHLY and CDR2 is FYNNEI. The CDR3 is made up of 14 amino acids. The CDR3 DNA sequence: TGTGCCAGCAGTGCCGGGACAGTCCGTCGCGAGCAGTACTTC. Its protein is CASSAGTVRREQYF.

The chain recombines TRBV19 with TRBJ1-1, with D perhaps TRBD1 (5 bases). CDR1 and CDR2 from the germline V gene are LNHDA and SQIVND (reference sequence). The V end lost 7 bases, the J end lost 0 bases, and 12 bases lay between the germline ends. The CDR3 covers 14 residues. The CDR3 DNA reads TGTGCCAGTACAAGGCAGGGAATGAACACTGAAGCTTTCTTT. Its protein is CASTRQGMNTEAFF.

The chain links TRBV6-6 to TRBJ2-2, with D hard to call. CDR1 is MNHNY and CDR2 is SVGAGI in the germline V gene (reference sequence). The length of the CDR3 is 14 residues. V was cut by 7 bases and J by 2 bases, with 11 bases left in between. This CDR3 is CASTPHYNTGELFF. The CDR3 nucleotides are TGTGCCAGCACCCCCCACTACAACACCGGGGAGCTGTTTTTT.

The chain links TRBV11-2 to TRBJ2-7; 8 bases line up with TRBD2. The V segment lost 5 bases and the J segment 2 bases; nucleotides outside the gene matches: 8. The germline CDR1 and CDR2 sequences are SGHAT and FQNNGV. This CDR3 comprises 15 residues. DNA for the CDR3: TGTGCCAGCAGCGGACGGGAGGGGACAACCTACGAGCAGTACTTC. This encodes CASSGREGTTYEQYF.

This chain connects TRBV10-3 to TRBJ1-2, with D maybe TRBD1 (5 bases). The CDR3 has 16 amino acids. Germline V CDR1 and CDR2: ENHRY, SYGVKD. V lost 4 bases and J 2 bases, leaving 17 bases between the germline ends. The CDR3 DNA follows: TGTGCCATCAGTGTATCCCGGAAGGGACCGAACTATGGCTACACCTTC. Translating it yields CAISVSRKGPNYGYTF.

The chain links TRBV30 to TRBJ1-5, with 8 bases identical to TRBD1. CDR1 is GTSNPN and CDR2 is SVGIG in the germline V gene (reference sequence). The CDR3 loop spans 13 amino acids. With 5 bases clipped from V and 4 bases from J, the junction kept 4 bases outside the gene matches. CDR3 residues: CAWGQGKNQPQHF. CDR3 coding DNA: TGTGCCTGGGGACAGGGTAAGAATCAGCCCCAGCATTTT.

The rearrangement uses TRBV9 and TRBJ2-3, with 8 bases matching TRBD2. Per germline, CDR1 SGDLS and CDR2 YYNGEE. V shed 6 bases, J shed 3 bases, and the junction held 15 bases outside the gene matches. CDR3 size: 17 residues. Here the CDR3 reads CASTSSLGGGTTDTQYF. The DNA of the CDR3 is TGTGCCAGCACGAGCTCCCTAGGCGGGGGGACAACAGATACGCAGTATTTT.

V gene TRBV9 combines with J gene TRBJ1-1, with TRBD1 as a possible D gene (5 bases). CDR3 length: 14 amino acids. Trimming pared 4 bases from V and 1 base from J, leaving 11 bases between. Germline CDR1 SGDLS, CDR2 YYNGEE. CDR3: CASSPRGENTEAFF. The CDR3 DNA follows: TGTGCCAGCAGCCCTCGGGGGGAGAACACTGAAGCTTTCTTT.

The chain combines TRBV18 with TRBJ1-3; D is possibly TRBD1 (5 bases). Trimming shortened V by 2 bases and J by 11 bases, and 10 bases separated the two germline ends. The CDR3 sequence is 12 residues long. CDR1 is KGHSH, CDR2 LQKENI, per germline. The CDR3 bases are TGTGCCAGCTCACCAGATGGGACCCCCATATATTTT. Residues: CASSPDGTPIYF.

The rearrangement joins TRBV7-2 to TRBJ2-5; D possibly matches TRBD1 or TRBD2 (6 bases each). Germline CDR1 is SGHTA and CDR2 is FQGNSA. Trimming pared 3 bases from V and 5 bases from J, leaving 16 bases between. The CDR3 runs 15 residues. CDR3 residues: CASSLSRGGGETQYF. Here the CDR3 DNA reads TGTGCCAGCAGCTTGTCCAGGGGCGGAGGGGAGACCCAGTACTTC.

V gene TRBV2 combines with J gene TRBJ1-1; D ambiguous. V was trimmed by 2 bases and J by 1 base, leaving 8 bases between them. From germline, CDR1 is SNHLY and CDR2 FYNNEI. The CDR3 covers 14 residues. In DNA, the CDR3 is TGTGCCAGCAGTGAACCTCCACAGAACACTGAAGCTTTCTTT. It specifies CASSEPPQNTEAFF.

The rearrangement links TRBV7-9 to TRBJ2-1; D not certain. This CDR3 region has 16 residues. CDR1 is SEHNR, CDR2 FQNEAQ, per germline (reference sequence). Trimming stripped 5 bases from V and 0 bases from J, with 14 bases between. The CDR3 DNA reads as TGTGCCAGCAGCGGAGCCGGGTGGAGCTCCTACAATGAGCAGTTCTTC. Protein sequence: CASSGAGWSSYNEQFF.